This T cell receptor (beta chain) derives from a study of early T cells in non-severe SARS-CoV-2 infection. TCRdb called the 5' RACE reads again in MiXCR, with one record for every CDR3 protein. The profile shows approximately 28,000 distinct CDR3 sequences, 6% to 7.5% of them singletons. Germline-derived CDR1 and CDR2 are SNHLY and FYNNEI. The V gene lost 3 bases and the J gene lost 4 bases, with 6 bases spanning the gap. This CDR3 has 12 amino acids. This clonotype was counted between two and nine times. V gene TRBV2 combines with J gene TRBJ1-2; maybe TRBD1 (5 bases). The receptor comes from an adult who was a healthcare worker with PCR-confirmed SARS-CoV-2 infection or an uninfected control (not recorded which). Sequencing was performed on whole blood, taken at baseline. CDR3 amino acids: CASSDRAYGYTF. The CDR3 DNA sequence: TGTGCCAGCAGTGACAGGGCCTATGGCTACACCTTC.